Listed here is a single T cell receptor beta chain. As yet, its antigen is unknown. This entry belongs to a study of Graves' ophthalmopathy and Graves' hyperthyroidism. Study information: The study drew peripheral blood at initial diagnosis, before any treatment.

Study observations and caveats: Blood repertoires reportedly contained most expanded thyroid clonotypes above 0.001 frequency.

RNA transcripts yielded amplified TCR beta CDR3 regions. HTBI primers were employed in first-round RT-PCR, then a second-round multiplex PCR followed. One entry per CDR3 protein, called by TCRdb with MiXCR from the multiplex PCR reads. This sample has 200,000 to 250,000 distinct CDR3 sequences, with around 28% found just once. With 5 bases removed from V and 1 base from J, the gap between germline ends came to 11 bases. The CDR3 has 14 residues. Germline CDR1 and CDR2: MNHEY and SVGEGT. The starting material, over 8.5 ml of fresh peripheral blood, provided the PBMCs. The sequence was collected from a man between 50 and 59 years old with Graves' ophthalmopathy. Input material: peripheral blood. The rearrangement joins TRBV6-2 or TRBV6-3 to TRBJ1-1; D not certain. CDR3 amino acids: CASSGGDPNTEAFF. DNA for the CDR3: TGTGCCAGCAGTGGTGGAGACCCGAACACTGAAGCTTTCTTT.